Listed below are T cell receptor beta chains from one sample, sequenced in a study of blood T cell repertoires in COVID-19. Assay used: immunoSEQ multiplex PCR; TCRdb lists only in-frame clones, some missing. The data hold 40,000 or so clones, with approximately 86% observed a single time. The sample consisted of peripheral blood. The origin of the receptors is a man between 40 and 49 years old with active COVID-19. Each CDR3 is given with its conserved first and last residue. D genes are given only for firm matches. Clone size is stated in some rows and not others, as once, few, many or a class when expanded.

clone size: few
J gene: TRBJ2-1
V gene: TRBV4-1
D gene: TRBD2
CDR3 protein: CASSRGTSGRNEQFF
CDR3 DNA: TGCGCCAGCAGCCGGGGGACTAGCGGGAGAAATGAGCAGTTCTTC

clone size: .
J gene: TRBJ1-6
V gene: TRBV5-3
D gene: .
CDR3 protein: CARSLTTNLRNSPLHF
CDR3 DNA: TGTGCCAGAAGCCTGACCACTAACCTAAGAAATTCACCCCTCCACTTT

clone size: few
J gene: TRBJ2-7
V gene: TRBV6-5
D gene: TRBD1
CDR3 protein: CASSPGQGRYEQYF
CDR3 DNA: TGTGCCAGCAGTCCGGGACAGGGGCGCTACGAGCAGTACTTC

clone size: .
J gene: TRBJ1-2
V gene: TRBV11-2
D gene: .
CDR3 protein: CASSPPWGRTIYGYTF
CDR3 DNA: TGTGCCAGCAGCCCACCGTGGGGACGGACTATCTATGGCTACACCTTC

clone size: .
J gene: TRBJ1-1
V gene: TRBV4-1
D gene: .
CDR3 protein: CASSQDYGSVAEAFF
CDR3 DNA: TGCGCCAGCAGCCAAGACTATGGTAGTGTCGCTGAAGCTTTCTTT

clone size: .
J gene: TRBJ1-4
V gene: TRBV3-1/TRBV3-2
D gene: TRBD1
CDR3 protein: CASSQGSGGEKLFF
CDR3 DNA: TGTGCCAGCAGCCAAGGGTCAGGGGGGGAAAAACTGTTTTTT

clone size: .
J gene: TRBJ2-5
V gene: TRBV19
D gene: TRBD2
CDR3 protein: CASSIVGSGRGQETQYF
CDR3 DNA: TGTGCCAGTAGTATAGTGGGTAGCGGGAGAGGACAAGAGACCCAGTACTTC

clone size: .
J gene: TRBJ2-7
V gene: TRBV5-6
D gene: TRBD2
CDR3 protein: CASSYPPTSDTYEQYF
CDR3 DNA: TGTGCCAGCAGCTACCCTCCGACTAGCGACACCTACGAGCAGTACTTC

clone size: .
J gene: TRBJ2-5
V gene: TRBV28
D gene: .
CDR3 protein: CASGTGPQETQYF
CDR3 DNA: TGTGCCAGCGGAACAGGACCACAAGAGACCCAGTACTTC

clone size: .
J gene: TRBJ1-2
V gene: TRBV7-6
D gene: .
CDR3 protein: CASSLVPRGNYGYTF
CDR3 DNA: TGTGCCAGCAGCTTAGTACCCAGGGGTAACTATGGCTACACCTTC

clone size: .
J gene: TRBJ2-3
V gene: TRBV7-6
D gene: .
CDR3 protein: CASSSFTDTQYF
CDR3 DNA: TGTGCCAGCAGCTCCTTCACAGATACGCAGTATTTT

clone size: .
J gene: TRBJ2-5
V gene: TRBV6-1
D gene: .
CDR3 protein: CASSESRSQAGTQYF
CDR3 DNA: TGTGCCAGCAGTGAAAGTCGCTCCCAGGCAGGGACCCAGTACTTC

clone size: .
J gene: TRBJ1-3
V gene: TRBV18
D gene: .
CDR3 protein: CASSPAGGSNTIYF
CDR3 DNA: TGTGCCAGCTCACCTGCCGGGGGATCAAACACCATATATTTT

clone size: .
J gene: TRBJ1-4
V gene: TRBV18
D gene: .
CDR3 protein: CASSPPDNNEKLFF
CDR3 DNA: TGTGCCAGCTCACCTCCGGACAATAATGAAAAACTGTTTTTT

clone size: .
J gene: TRBJ2-7
V gene: TRBV9
D gene: .
CDR3 protein: CASSPSGTFPPYEQYF
CDR3 DNA: TGTGCCAGCAGCCCCTCCGGGACTTTCCCTCCCTACGAGCAGTACTTC

clone size: .
J gene: TRBJ2-1
V gene: TRBV7-2
D gene: .
CDR3 protein: CASSSPAETTGEQFF
CDR3 DNA: TGTGCCAGCAGCTCCCCAGCGGAAACCACCGGTGAGCAGTTCTTC

clone size: .
J gene: TRBJ1-2
V gene: TRBV18
D gene: TRBD1
CDR3 protein: CASSPGQGSNYGYTF
CDR3 DNA: TGTGCCAGCTCACCCGGACAGGGGTCTAACTATGGCTACACCTTC

clone size: .
J gene: TRBJ1-3
V gene: TRBV30
D gene: TRBD1
CDR3 protein: CAWSRDSRTGNTIYF
CDR3 DNA: TGTGCCTGGAGCCGGGACAGTCGGACTGGAAACACCATATATTTT

clone size: .
J gene: TRBJ1-4
V gene: TRBV6-1
D gene: TRBD1
CDR3 protein: CASSEMGQGEKLFF
CDR3 DNA: TGTGCCAGCAGTGAAATGGGACAGGGTGAAAAACTGTTTTTT

clone size: .
J gene: TRBJ2-5
V gene: TRBV12-3/TRBV12-4
D gene: .
CDR3 protein: CASSLAGGETQYF
CDR3 DNA: TGTGCCAGCAGTTTAGCGGGAGGAGAGACCCAGTACTTC

clone size: .
J gene: TRBJ2-6
V gene: TRBV5-1
D gene: .
CDR3 protein: CASSLDLPGANVLTF
CDR3 DNA: TGCGCCAGCAGCTTGGACTTACCTGGGGCCAACGTCCTGACTTTC

clone size: .
J gene: TRBJ2-3
V gene: TRBV29-1
D gene: TRBD2
CDR3 protein: CSVISLAGVADTQYF
CDR3 DNA: TGCAGCGTTATCTCATTAGCGGGAGTCGCAGATACGCAGTATTTT

clone size: .
J gene: TRBJ2-7
V gene: TRBV9
D gene: .
CDR3 protein: CASSPPPAYEQYF
CDR3 DNA: TGTGCCAGCAGCCCCCCCCCAGCCTACGAGCAGTACTTC

clone size: .
J gene: TRBJ1-6
V gene: TRBV5-4
D gene: TRBD1
CDR3 protein: CASSSKGQREPLHF
CDR3 DNA: TGTGCCAGCAGCTCAAAGGGACAGCGAGAGCCCCTCCACTTT

clone size: .
J gene: TRBJ2-1
V gene: TRBV7-3
D gene: TRBD2
CDR3 protein: CASSLRVAGGSEQFF
CDR3 DNA: TGTGCCAGCAGCTTAAGGGTAGCGGGAGGATCTGAGCAGTTCTTC

clone size: .
J gene: TRBJ2-7
V gene: TRBV29-1
D gene: .
CDR3 protein: CSVRPGQWTTDEQYF
CDR3 DNA: TGCAGCGTTCGTCCGGGACAGTGGACTACCGACGAGCAGTACTTC

clone size: .
J gene: TRBJ1-5
V gene: TRBV28
D gene: .
CDR3 protein: CASSSRVGDQPQHF
CDR3 DNA: TGTGCCAGCAGTAGCAGGGTAGGGGATCAGCCCCAGCATTTT

clone size: .
J gene: TRBJ2-7
V gene: TRBV28
D gene: .
CDR3 protein: CASSYRQDGFYEQYF
CDR3 DNA: TGTGCCAGCAGCTACCGACAGGATGGATTCTACGAGCAGTACTTC

clone size: once
J gene: TRBJ1-1
V gene: TRBV5-3
D gene: .
CDR3 protein: CARRAGGAFF
CDR3 DNA: TGTGCCAGAAGGGCCGGCGGAGCTTTCTTT

clone size: .
J gene: TRBJ2-7
V gene: TRBV5-1
D gene: .
CDR3 protein: CASSLARLGGPWDEQYF
CDR3 DNA: TGCGCCAGCAGCTTGGCCAGGTTGGGGGGGCCATGGGACGAGCAGTACTTC

clone size: .
J gene: TRBJ2-3
V gene: TRBV7-9
D gene: .
CDR3 protein: CASSLTTGGYPADTQYF
CDR3 DNA: TGTGCCAGCAGCTTAACGACAGGAGGATATCCCGCAGATACGCAGTATTTT

clone size: .
J gene: TRBJ2-1
V gene: TRBV6-5
D gene: .
CDR3 protein: CASTYKEANEQFF
CDR3 DNA: TGTGCCAGCACCTATAAGGAGGCCAATGAGCAGTTCTTC

clone size: .
J gene: TRBJ2-3
V gene: TRBV18
D gene: .
CDR3 protein: CASSPLGSTDTQYF
CDR3 DNA: TGTGCCAGCTCACCACTCGGTAGCACAGATACGCAGTATTTT

clone size: .
J gene: TRBJ2-3
V gene: TRBV10-3
D gene: .
CDR3 protein: CAISESVAGATDTQYF
CDR3 DNA: TGTGCCATCAGTGAGTCCGTGGCGGGGGCCACAGATACGCAGTATTTT

clone size: .
J gene: TRBJ2-3
V gene: TRBV3-1/TRBV3-2
D gene: TRBD2
CDR3 protein: CASSQMRGDLTDTQYF
CDR3 DNA: TGTGCCAGCAGCCAAATGCGGGGGGATCTCACAGATACGCAGTATTTT

clone size: .
J gene: TRBJ1-2
V gene: TRBV5-1
D gene: .
CDR3 protein: CASSLGHPGDYGYTF
CDR3 DNA: TGCGCCAGCAGCCTGGGACACCCTGGTGACTATGGCTACACCTTC

clone size: .
J gene: TRBJ1-4
V gene: TRBV15
D gene: TRBD1
CDR3 protein: CATRQGRLTNEKLFF
CDR3 DNA: TGTGCCACTCGACAGGGAAGGTTAACTAATGAAAAACTGTTTTTT

clone size: .
J gene: TRBJ2-3
V gene: TRBV4-1
D gene: TRBD2
CDR3 protein: CASSPRTSRDTQYF
CDR3 DNA: TGCGCCAGCAGCCCCCGGACTAGCAGGGATACGCAGTATTTT

clone size: .
J gene: TRBJ1-2
V gene: TRBV28
D gene: .
CDR3 protein: CASSPNRVSHYGYTF
CDR3 DNA: TGTGCCAGCAGCCCGAACAGGGTTTCACACTATGGCTACACCTTC

clone size: .
J gene: TRBJ1-6
V gene: TRBV7-8
D gene: .
CDR3 protein: CASSFAGGTGVGSPLHF
CDR3 DNA: TGTGCCAGCAGCTTTGCGGGCGGAACGGGTGTCGGTTCACCCCTCCACTTT

clone size: .
J gene: TRBJ2-7
V gene: TRBV27
D gene: TRBD1
CDR3 protein: CASSPGTGYEQYF
CDR3 DNA: TGTGCCAGCAGCCCCGGGACAGGCTACGAGCAGTACTTC

clone size: .
J gene: TRBJ1-5
V gene: TRBV5-5
D gene: .
CDR3 protein: CASSWRPGAGNQPQHF
CDR3 DNA: TGTGCCAGCAGCTGGAGGCCAGGGGCGGGCAATCAGCCCCAGCATTTT

clone size: once
J gene: TRBJ1-2
V gene: TRBV27
D gene: TRBD1
CDR3 protein: CASSFSSQGADYGYTF
CDR3 DNA: TGTGCCAGCAGTTTCAGTAGCCAGGGGGCCGACTATGGCTACACCTTC

clone size: .
J gene: TRBJ2-2
V gene: TRBV13
D gene: .
CDR3 protein: CATRQTNTGELFF
CDR3 DNA: TGTGCCACCAGGCAGACGAACACCGGGGAGCTGTTTTTT

clone size: .
J gene: TRBJ2-2
V gene: TRBV2
D gene: .
CDR3 protein: CASSEYGSGDTGELFF
CDR3 DNA: TGTGCCAGCAGTGAATATGGTAGCGGAGACACCGGGGAGCTGTTTTTT

clone size: .
J gene: TRBJ1-3
V gene: TRBV7-9
D gene: TRBD1
CDR3 protein: CASSPPRGQVSGNTIYF
CDR3 DNA: TGTGCCAGCAGCCCACCTAGGGGACAGGTCTCTGGAAACACCATATATTTT